One and the same sample provided the 10 T cell receptor beta chains below, sequenced in a study of cytomegalovirus exposure and HLA in healthy donors. The PCR made use of 60 Vbeta and 13 Jbeta primers. Method: immunoSEQ multiplex PCR; TCRdb's copy keeps in-frame clones and lacks some. The sample lists around 99,000 clones; 80% to 85% were seen once. Sequencing was performed on PBMCs. These receptors came from a woman aged 30 to 39 in good health and CMV-seronegative.

This chain links TRBV5-1 with TRBJ1-1, with 7 bases matching TRBD1. The germline V gene encodes CDR1 SGHRS and CDR2 YFSETQ. V was pared by 0 bases and J by 7 bases, with 6 bases of the junction left unmatched. The CDR3 consists of 14 residues. The CDR3 sequence: CASSLGDRPIEAFF. The CDR3 DNA sequence: TGCGCCAGCAGCTTGGGGGACAGACCAATTGAAGCTTTCTTT. The full variable domain, its missing parts supplied by reference TRBV5-1 and TRBJ1-1, is KAGVTQTPRYLIKTRGQQVTLSCSPISGHRSVSWYQQTPGQGLQFLFEYFSETQRNKGNFPGRFSGRQFSNSRSEMNVSTLELGDSALYLCASSLGDRPIEAFFGQGTRLTVV.

This chain uses TRBV19 with TRBJ2-5; 13 nucleotides agree with TRBD2. Germline lookup yields CDR1 LNHDA and CDR2 SQIVND (reference sequence). CDR3 size: 15 residues. V lost 5 bases to trimming and J lost 5 bases; unmatched junction nucleotides: 5. CDR3 in amino acids: CASSSTTSGRETQYF. CDR3 nucleotides: TGTGCCAGTAGTTCGACGACTAGCGGGAGGGAGACCCAGTACTTC. Full variable domain (missing parts from reference TRBV19 and TRBJ2-5): DGGITQSPKYLFRKEGQNVTLSCEQNLNHDAMYWYRQDPGQGLRLIYYSQIVNDFQKGDIAEGYSVSREKKESFPLTVTSAQKNPTAFYLCASSSTTSGRETQYFGPGTRLLVL.

This clone has just one count. The chain uses TRBV2 and TRBJ2-3; a weak D match, TRBD1 (5 bases). Germline V lookup: CDR1 SNHLY, CDR2 FYNNEI. This CDR3 is built from 10 residues. CDR3 bases: TGTTCAGGGAGCACAGATACGCAGTATTTT. Its protein product is CSGSTDTQYF.

The chain recombines TRBV6-1 with TRBJ1-2, with D possibly matching TRBD1 (6 bases). From germline, CDR1 is MNHNS and CDR2 SASEGT. The CDR3 is 11 residues long. V was pared by 5 bases and J by 11 bases, with 12 bases between. CDR3 sequence reads: CASSRDTVYTF. The CDR3 coding sequence is TGTGCCAGCAGTCGGGACACTGTGTACACCTTC.

V usage is TRBV6-1 and J usage is TRBJ2-1, with a possible D match to TRBD2 (6 bases). CDR3 length: 16 residues. V lost 0 bases and J 7 bases, leaving 16 bases between the germline ends. Per germline, CDR1 MNHNS and CDR2 SASEGT. CDR3 protein: CASSEADPGTPNEQFF. CDR3 DNA sequence: TGTGCCAGCAGTGAAGCGGACCCCGGGACTCCTAATGAGCAGTTCTTC.

Worth noting for this clone: Other DNA sequences in the same sample also yield this CDR3. This sequence joins TRBV19 and TRBJ1-1, with no clear D. Trimming removed 1 base from V and 2 bases from J, with 5 bases in between. The CDR3 contains 13 residues. Germline assignment: CDR1 LNHDA and CDR2 SQIVND (reference sequence). The chain's CDR3 is CASSIALNTEAFF. The CDR3 DNA reads TGTGCCAGTAGTATAGCCCTCAACACTGAAGCTTTCTTT.

The rearrangement links TRBV5-4 to TRBJ1-2; tentatively, D is TRBD1 (5 bases). Looked up from germline, CDR1 is SGHNT and CDR2 is YYREEE (reference sequence). This CDR3 is 14 amino acids long. V lost 7 bases to trimming and J lost 6 bases, with 19 bases between them. The CDR3 nucleotides read TGTGCCAGCCAATACTCCGGGGGGAATCATGGCTACACCTTC. Encoded protein: CASQYSGGNHGYTF.

The chain uses TRBV9 and TRBJ2-5, with a weak D call TRBD1 (5 bases). The CDR3 is 13 residues long. Germline values: CDR1 SGDLS, CDR2 YYNGEE. V lost 3 bases and J lost 1, with 7 bases in between. CDR3 sequence: CASSGQPQETQYF. The CDR3, as DNA: TGTGCCAGCAGCGGACAGCCCCAAGAGACCCAGTACTTC.

This clone showed up just a few times. V gene TRBV30 combines with J gene TRBJ2-3, with 7 nucleotides matching TRBD2. The trim removed 6 bases at V and 4 bases at J, leaving 13 bases unmatched. Germline V lookup: CDR1 GTSNPN, CDR2 SVGIG (reference sequence). The CDR3 sequence is 15 residues long. The CDR3 reads CACPYGGRAADTQYF. The CDR3 DNA follows: TGTGCCTGCCCTTATGGGGGGAGGGCAGCAGATACGCAGTATTTT.

V gene TRBV28 combines with J gene TRBJ2-5, with TRBD2 as a possible D gene (6 bases). CDR3 length equals 15 residues. Per the germline V gene, CDR1 is MDHEN and CDR2 is SYDVKM. Trimming cost V 2 bases and J 5 bases, with 15 bases left between them. The CDR3 sequence is CASSLVTRTRETQYF. The CDR3, as DNA: TGTGCCAGCAGTTTAGTGACTAGAACCAGGGAGACCCAGTACTTC. Filled out from reference TRBV28 and TRBJ2-5, the complete variable domain reads DVKVTQSSRYLVKRTGEKVFLECVQDMDHENMFWYRQDPGLGLRLIYFSYDVKMKEKGDIPEGYSVSREKKERFSLILESASTNQTSMYLCASSLVTRTRETQYFGPGTRLLVL.